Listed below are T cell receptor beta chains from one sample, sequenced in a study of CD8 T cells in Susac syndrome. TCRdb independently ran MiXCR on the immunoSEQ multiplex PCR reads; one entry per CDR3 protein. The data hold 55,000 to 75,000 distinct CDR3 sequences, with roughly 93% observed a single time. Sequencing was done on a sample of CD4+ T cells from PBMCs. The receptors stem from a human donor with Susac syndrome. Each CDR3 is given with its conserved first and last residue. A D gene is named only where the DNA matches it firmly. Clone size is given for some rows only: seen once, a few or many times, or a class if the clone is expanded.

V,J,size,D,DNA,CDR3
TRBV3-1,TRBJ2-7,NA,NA,TGTGCCAGCAGCCAAGAAGTTTCAAGGGGCAGAAACTACGAGCAGTACTTC,CASSQEVSRGRNYEQYF
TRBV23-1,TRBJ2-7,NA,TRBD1,TGCGCCAGCAGTCAATCCTACAGGGGCTACGAGCAGTACTTC,CASSQSYRGYEQYF
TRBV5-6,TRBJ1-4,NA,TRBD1,TGTGCCAGCAGCTTCGGGACAGGGGGTAATGAAAAACTGTTTTTT,CASSFGTGGNEKLFF
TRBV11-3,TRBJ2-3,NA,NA,TGTGCCAGCAGCCCAGACGGCGGACGCACAGATACGCAGTATTTT,CASSPDGGRTDTQYF
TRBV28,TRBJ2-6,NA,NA,TGTGCCAGCAGTTTGGTTGGGGGCGCTGGGGCCAACGTCCTGACTTTC,CASSLVGGAGANVLTF
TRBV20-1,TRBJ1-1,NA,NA,TGCAGTGCTAGTCCGATCCAGACAGCCAACACTGAAGCTTTCTTT,CSASPIQTANTEAFF
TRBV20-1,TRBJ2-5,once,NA,TGCAGTGCCCTTAGGGGGGGAGGAGAGACCCAGTACTTC,CSALRGGGETQYF
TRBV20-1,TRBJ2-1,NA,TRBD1,TGCAGTGCAAGGACAGGTTTTTACAATGAGCAGTTCTTC,CSARTGFYNEQFF
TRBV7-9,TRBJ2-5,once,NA,TGTGCCAGCAGCTTAGCCTTCAGGGAGACCCAGTACTTC,CASSLAFRETQYF
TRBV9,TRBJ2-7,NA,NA,TGTGCCAGCAGCGAGGGGGGACAGCCGGTAATCTACGAGCAGTACTTC,CASSEGGQPVIYEQYF
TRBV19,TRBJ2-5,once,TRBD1,TGTGCCAGTAGCTCACGACAGGGGGTTGTAGAGACCCAGTACTTC,CASSSRQGVVETQYF
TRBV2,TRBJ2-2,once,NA,TGTGCCAGCAGCCTTGACAGGCCCGGGGAGCTGTTTTTT,CASSLDRPGELFF
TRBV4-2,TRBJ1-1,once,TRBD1,TGTGCCAGCAGCTATCCGGGACAGGGGGCGAACACTGAAGCTTTCTTT,CASSYPGQGANTEAFF
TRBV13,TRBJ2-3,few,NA,TGTGCCAGCAGCTTAGTCGGGGGCACAGATACGCAGTATTTT,CASSLVGGTDTQYF
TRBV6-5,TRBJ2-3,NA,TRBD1,TGTGCCAGCAGTCACCGGACAGGGGGCAGCACAGATACGCAGTATTTT,CASSHRTGGSTDTQYF
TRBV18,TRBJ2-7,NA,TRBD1,TGTGCCAGCTCACCATCTAAGACAGGGAGCCTCCCCCAGGACTTC,CASSPSKTGSLPQDF
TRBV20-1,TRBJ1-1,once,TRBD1,TGCAGTGCCCTCGGACAGGGGGACACTGAAGCTTTCTTT,CSALGQGDTEAFF
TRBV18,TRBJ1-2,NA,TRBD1,TGTGCCAGCTCACCCGACAGGGACGGCTACACCTTC,CASSPDRDGYTF
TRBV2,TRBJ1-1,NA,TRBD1,TGTGCCAGCTTAGAGACGATTTCGGGACAGTCGAACACTGAAGCTTTCTTT,CASLETISGQSNTEAFF
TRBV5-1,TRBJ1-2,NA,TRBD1,TGCGCCAGCAGCCTCCGGGACAGGGACCCTAGTGGCTACACCTTC,CASSLRDRDPSGYTF
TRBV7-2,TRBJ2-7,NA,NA,TGTGCCAGCAGCTTAGGACATTTTGGGACCTACGAGCAGTACTTC,CASSLGHFGTYEQYF
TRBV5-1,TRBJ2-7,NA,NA,TGCGCCAGCAGCCGAGAGGGGGGTCCCTACGAGCAGTACTTC,CASSREGGPYEQYF
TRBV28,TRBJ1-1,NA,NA,TGTGCCAGCATTCAGGGTCGGGACACTGAAGCTTTCTTT,CASIQGRDTEAFF
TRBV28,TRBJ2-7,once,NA,TGTGCCAGCGGACTGGGGGGGGCTGAGCAGTACTTC,CASGLGGAEQYF
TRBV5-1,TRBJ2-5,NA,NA,TGCGCCAGCAGCTTGGCCTCGCCAAGTGGAGAGACCCAGTACTTC,CASSLASPSGETQYF
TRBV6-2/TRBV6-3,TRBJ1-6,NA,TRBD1,TGTGCCAGCAGTTGGAGGGGGCGCAGGGATTCACCCCTCCACTTT,CASSWRGRRDSPLHF
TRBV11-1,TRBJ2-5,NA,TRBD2,TGTGCCAGCAGCCATCCCATAGCGGGGGGCCGAGAGACCCAGTACTTC,CASSHPIAGGRETQYF
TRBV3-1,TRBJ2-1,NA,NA,TGTGCCAGCAGCCAAAGGAGCAGGGTCAATGAGCAGTTCTTC,CASSQRSRVNEQFF
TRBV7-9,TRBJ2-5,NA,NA,TGTGCCAGCAGCTTTTCACGGGCGGAGACCCAGTACTTC,CASSFSRAETQYF
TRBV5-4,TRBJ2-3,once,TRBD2,TGTGCCAGCAGTCAAACGGGGGGGAGTACAGATACGCAGTATTTT,CASSQTGGSTDTQYF
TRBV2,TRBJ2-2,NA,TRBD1,TGTGCCAGCAGTGGGACAGGGGGCGCGGGCACCGGGGAGCTGTTTTTT,CASSGTGGAGTGELFF
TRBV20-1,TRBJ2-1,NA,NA,TGCAGTGCTAGAATGGCAGGGGCTAATGAGCAGTTCTTC,CSARMAGANEQFF
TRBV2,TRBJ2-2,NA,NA,TGTGCCAGCAGTCGTGACGGCTGGAACACCGGGGAGCTGTTTTTT,CASSRDGWNTGELFF
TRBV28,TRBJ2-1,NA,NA,TGTGCCAGCACGCCAAATCAAGTGCTGAATGAGCAGTTCTTC,CASTPNQVLNEQFF
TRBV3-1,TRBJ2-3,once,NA,TGTGCCAGCAGCCACCGGGGCAGGAGCACAGATACGCAGTATTTT,CASSHRGRSTDTQYF
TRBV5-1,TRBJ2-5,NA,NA,TGCGCCAGCAGCTTGGCCCAGGTGACGGAGACCCAGTACTTC,CASSLAQVTETQYF
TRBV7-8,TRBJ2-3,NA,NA,TGTGCCAGCAGCGTTATCACGGGCGGCGGGGCAGATACGCAGTATTTT,CASSVITGGGADTQYF
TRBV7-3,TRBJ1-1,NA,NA,TGTGCCAGCAGCTTAAACCCGGGACAGAACACTGAAGCTTTCTTT,CASSLNPGQNTEAFF
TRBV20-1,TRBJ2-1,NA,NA,TGCAGTGCTAGAGGCCCGACAGGTAACAATGAGCAGTTCTTC,CSARGPTGNNEQFF
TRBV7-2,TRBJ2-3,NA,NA,TGTGCCAGCAGCCTTAGCAGGGACTGGACAGATACGCAGTATTTT,CASSLSRDWTDTQYF
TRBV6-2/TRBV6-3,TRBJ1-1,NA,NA,TGTGCCAGCAGTTACGACCGAGGGACCTCGCGTTTGGCTTTCTTT,CASSYDRGTSRLAFF
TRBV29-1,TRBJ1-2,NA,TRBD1,TGCAGCGTTGAAGACGAGGAGGGGGCGAAGGGCTACACCTTC,CSVEDEEGAKGYTF
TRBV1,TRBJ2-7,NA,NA,TGCACCAGCAATGGCCGGTCCTCCTACGAGCAGTACTTC,CTSNGRSSYEQYF
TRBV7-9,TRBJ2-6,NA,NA,TGTGCCAGCAGCTTAAAAGCAGGGAGGTCTGGGGCCAACGTCCTGACTTTC,CASSLKAGRSGANVLTF
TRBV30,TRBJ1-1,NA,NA,TGTGCCTGCCTGGGTCTACCTAAGGAAGCTTTCTTT,CACLGLPKEAFF
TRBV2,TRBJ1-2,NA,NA,TGTGCCTGGGGACATGGTGGCTACACCTTC,CAWGHGGYTF
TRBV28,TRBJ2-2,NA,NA,TGTGCCAGCAGTTTATTGAGCTACAAAAGGACCGGGGAGCTGTTTTTT,CASSLLSYKRTGELFF
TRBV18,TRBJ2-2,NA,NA,TGTGCCAGCTCACGACGATCAAACACCGGGGAGCTGTTTTTT,CASSRRSNTGELFF
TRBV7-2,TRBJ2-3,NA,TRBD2,TGTGCCAGCGCGAAGGCTAGCGGGGGAACTAGCACAGATACGCAGTATTTT,CASAKASGGTSTDTQYF
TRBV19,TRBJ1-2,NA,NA,TGTGCCAGTAGTACCGGGACCCCCTATGGCTACACCTTC,CASSTGTPYGYTF
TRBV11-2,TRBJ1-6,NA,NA,TGTGCCAGCAGTCCTTCTTTCCTGAGCTCCTATAATTCACCCCTCCACTTT,CASSPSFLSSYNSPLHF
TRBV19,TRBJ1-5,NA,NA,TGTGCCAGCGAGAAGTTGGGGCGCGGAGATCAGCCCCAGCATTTT,CASEKLGRGDQPQHF
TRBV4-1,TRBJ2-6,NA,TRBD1,TGCGCCAGCAGCCAGGGCGGTAGGGGGCGCAGTGGGGCCAACGTCCTGACTTTC,CASSQGGRGRSGANVLTF
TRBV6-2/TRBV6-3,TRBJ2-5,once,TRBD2,TGTGCCAGCAGTTACCTCACTAGCGGGGGACAAGAGACCCAGTACTTC,CASSYLTSGGQETQYF
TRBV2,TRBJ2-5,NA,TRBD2,TGTGCCAGTATGAAGACTAGCGGGGGGCCGCGAACCCAGTACTTC,CASMKTSGGPRTQYF